The 26 T cell receptor beta chains given below trace back to one sample, sequenced in a study of blood T cell repertoires in COVID-19. Libraries were prepared by immunoSEQ multiplex PCR; TCRdb keeps only in-frame clonotypes and omits some of them. The data show 380,000 or so clones, 80% to 90% seen once. The sequenced sample consisted of peripheral blood. The receptors shown here come from a man aged 35 to 55 with acute or convalescent COVID-19.

The rearrangement joins TRBV28 to TRBJ2-7; 9 nucleotides align to TRBD1. This CDR3 spans 13 amino acids. Losses at the gene ends were 6 bases for V and 5 bases for J; bases not matched to a gene: 5. The germline V gene has CDR1 MDHEN and CDR2 SYDVKM. CDR3 in amino acids: CASRIQGAHEQYF. Written as DNA, the CDR3 is TGTGCCAGCAGGATACAGGGGGCCCACGAGCAGTACTTC. Variable domain in full (rest from reference TRBV28 and TRBJ2-7): DVKVTQSSRYLVKRTGEKVFLECVQDMDHENMFWYRQDPGLGLRLIYFSYDVKMKEKGDIPEGYSVSREKKERFSLILESASTNQTSMYLCASRIQGAHEQYFGPGTRLTVT.

The chain uses TRBV7-9 and TRBJ1-2, with a tentative D call TRBD1 (5 bases). This CDR3 has 13 amino acids. With 6 bases removed from V and 8 bases from J, the gap between germline ends came to 16 bases. Germline CDR1 reads SEHNR; CDR2 reads FQNEAQ (reference sequence). CDR3 loop: CASRDDSRSGYTF. CDR3 in DNA: TGTGCCAGCAGGGACGACAGTAGGAGCGGCTACACCTTC.

The rearrangement uses TRBV15 and TRBJ2-7; the match to TRBD2 covers 7 bases. This CDR3 spans 17 amino acids. Germline CDR1 and CDR2: LNHNV and YYDKDF (reference sequence). Trimming at V came to 0 bases and at J to 2 bases, leaving 10 bases not matched to a gene. The CDR3 DNA reads TGTGCCACCAGCAGAGAATTTGGGCGCGGGGGACCCTACGAGCAGTACTTC. Its protein product is CATSREFGRGGPYEQYF.

The chain recombines TRBV3-1 (or the pseudogene TRBV3-2) with TRBJ2-7; TRBD2 agrees at 8 bases. From germline, CDR1 is LGHDT and CDR2 YNNKEL (reference sequence). CDR3 length: 14 residues. V shed 4 bases, J shed 0 bases, and the junction held 2 bases outside the gene matches. The CDR3 region has the DNA TGTGCCAGCAGCCTCGGGGGGGGCTCCTACGAGCAGTACTTC. Its translation is CASSLGGGSYEQYF.

The chain combines TRBV5-1 with TRBJ1-2; TRBD1 might be the D (5 bases). Trimming took 3 bases from V and 8 from J, leaving 14 bases between them. Germline V CDR1 and CDR2: SGHRS, YFSETQ. The CDR3 runs 13 residues. The CDR3 bases are TGCGCCAGCAGCTCCGGGGGAGTCGAGGGCTACACCTTC. Its protein is CASSSGGVEGYTF.

The rearrangement joins TRBV6-2 or TRBV6-3 to TRBJ1-5; 10 bases agree with TRBD1. The germline gives CDR1 MNHEY, CDR2 SVGEGT. The CDR3 sequence is 16 residues long. The V gene end was trimmed by 5 bases and the J gene end by 5 bases; junction bases not matched to a gene: 9. CDR3 sequence reads: CASSPTGGSRDQPQHF. The DNA for the CDR3 is TGTGCCAGCAGTCCGACAGGGGGCTCGAGGGATCAGCCCCAGCATTTT.

V is TRBV7-9 and J is TRBJ2-1, with 14 bases that match TRBD2. Germline V CDR1 and CDR2: SEHNR, FQNEAQ (reference sequence). The junction had 3 bases not matched to a gene; V was cut back by 3 bases and J by 5 bases. The CDR3 loop spans 16 amino acids. For the CDR3, the DNA is TGTGCCAGCAGCTTGGGGACTAGCGGGGGAAACAATGAGCAGTTCTTC. This encodes CASSLGTSGGNNEQFF.

This chain connects TRBV5-6 to TRBJ1-4; D is undetermined. Deletions cut 5 bases from V and 4 bases from J, with 12 bases between. CDR1 SGHDT and CDR2 YYEEEE come from the germline V gene. The CDR3 consists of 14 residues. The chain's CDR3 is CASSSGSFNEKLFF. CDR3 sequence (DNA): TGTGCCAGCAGTTCGGGGTCTTTTAATGAAAAACTGTTTTTT. Looking up the rest from reference TRBV5-6 and TRBJ1-4 gives the full variable domain: DAGVTQSPTHLIKTRGQQVTLRCSPKSGHDTVSWYQQALGQGPQFIFQYYEEEERQRGNFPDRFSGHQFPNYSSELNVNALLLGDSALYLCASSSGSFNEKLFFGSGTQLSVL.

The chain joins TRBV7-2 to TRBJ2-3; D is possibly TRBD1 (6 bases). The CDR3 has 14 amino acids. Trimming removed 5 bases from V and 6 bases from J, with 15 bases in between. Germline CDR1 SGHTA, CDR2 FQGNSA. CDR3 DNA sequence: TGTGCCAGCAGCCCCCTGGGGCAGGGGGATACGCAGTATTTT. Amino acids: CASSPLGQGDTQYF. The full variable domain, with the rest looked up from reference TRBV7-2 and TRBJ2-3, is GAGVSQSPSNKVTEKGKDVELRCDPISGHTALYWYRQSLGQGLEFLIYFQGNSAPDKSGLPSDRFSAERTGGSVSTLTIQRTQQEDSAVYLCASSPLGQGDTQYFGPGTRLTVL.

The gene calls are TRBV7-2 and TRBJ2-5, with TRBD2 matching over 13 bases. The junction had 6 bases not matched to a gene; V was cut back by 5 bases and J by 3 bases. CDR3 length: 16 amino acids. Germline CDR1 reads SGHTA; CDR2 reads FQGNSA. CDR3 sequence (DNA): TGTGCCAGCAGCCTGGGGACTAGCGGGGCGGAAGAGACCCAGTACTTC. Its translation is CASSLGTSGAEETQYF.

The chain joins TRBV27 to TRBJ1-4, with D possibly matching TRBD1 (5 bases). The germline CDR1 and CDR2 sequences are MNHEY and SMNVEV (reference sequence). Trimming shortened V by 2 bases and J by 8 bases, and 9 bases separated the two germline ends. CDR3 length: 13 amino acids. The chain's CDR3 is CASSLTSGEKLFF. CDR3 nucleotide sequence: TGTGCCAGCAGTTTAACTTCAGGGGAAAAACTGTTTTTT.

The chain is built from TRBV9 and TRBJ1-6; D might be TRBD1 (5 bases). CDR1 SGDLS and CDR2 YYNGEE come from the germline V gene. The CDR3 has 15 residues. V lost 4 bases and J 7 bases, leaving 15 bases between the germline ends. The DNA for the CDR3 is TGTGCCAGCAGCATTTCGACAGCCAAGAATTCACCCCTCCACTTT. This codes for CASSISTAKNSPLHF.

The CDR3 spells CASSPWGPSYQETQYF. CDR3 bases: TGTGCCAGCAGTCCTTGGGGCCCCTCGTACCAAGAGACCCAGTACTTC. The V call is TRBV27, the J call TRBJ2-5, with D possibly TRBD1 on 5 matching bases. Germline V gives CDR1 MNHEY, CDR2 SMNVEV (reference sequence). V was trimmed by 5 bases and J by 0 bases, leaving 16 bases between them. The CDR3 contains 16 residues.

This sequence joins TRBV4-1 and TRBJ1-2; TRBD1 matches at 9 bases. The CDR3 is 16 amino acids. Germline values: CDR1 MGHRA, CDR2 YSYEKL. V lost 4 bases to trimming and J lost 8 bases; unmatched junction nucleotides: 14. The CDR3 DNA is TGCGCCAGCAGCCGGTCGCGACTACAGGGGGCGCGGGGCTACACCTTC. It encodes CASSRSRLQGARGYTF.

The CDR3, as DNA: TGTGCCAGCAGCTTCAGGACTCATAGCACAGATACGCAGTATTTT. Translation gives CASSFRTHSTDTQYF. The chain carries TRBV9 and TRBJ2-3; possible D gene TRBD2, 5 bases. This CDR3 is built from 15 residues. Germline lookup yields CDR1 SGDLS and CDR2 YYNGEE. Trimming took off 4 bases at V and 0 bases at J, with 12 bases between the two ends.

The V and J genes are TRBV5-5 and TRBJ1-4; 7 positions match TRBD1. The trim removed 0 bases at V and 7 bases at J, leaving 12 bases unmatched. Germline V lookup: CDR1 SGHKS, CDR2 YYEKEE (reference sequence). The CDR3 contains 17 residues. As DNA, the CDR3 is TGTGCCAGCAGCTTGGCCGGCGCAGCAGGGGGTTTTGAAAAACTGTTTTTT. It codes for CASSLAGAAGGFEKLFF.

The chain combines TRBV19 with TRBJ2-1; 8 bases fit TRBD2. The junction had 5 bases not matched to a gene; V was cut back by 7 bases and J by 3 bases. CDR1 and CDR2 (germline): LNHDA, SQIVND (reference sequence). There are 14 residues in the CDR3. The CDR3 sequence is CASTISGSYNEQFF. The CDR3 coding sequence is TGTGCCAGTACGATCAGCGGGAGCTACAATGAGCAGTTCTTC.

The CDR3 DNA is TGCAGCGTCCTAATGACTAGCGGTTACTACGAGCAGTACTTC. Translation gives CSVLMTSGYYEQYF. This chain connects TRBV29-1 to TRBJ2-7; 9 bases are shared with TRBD2. This CDR3 spans 14 amino acids. V shed 6 bases, J shed 3 bases, and the junction held 9 bases outside the gene matches. Germline-derived CDR1 and CDR2 are SQVTM and ANQGSEA.

This chain uses TRBV3-1 (or the pseudogene TRBV3-2) with TRBJ1-6; no reliable D call. This CDR3 spans 16 amino acids. Germline V gives CDR1 LGHDT, CDR2 YNNKEL (reference sequence). V lost 4 bases, J lost 9 bases, and 19 bases lay in between. The CDR3 bases are TGTGCCAGCAGCCTAAACTCGGCGGGGTTTGGTTCACCCCTCCACTTT. Encoded protein: CASSLNSAGFGSPLHF.

CDR3: CASSPGQGVTSYGYTF. The CDR3 nucleotides are TGTGCCAGCAGCCCAGGACAGGGGGTCACCTCCTATGGCTACACCTTC. This sequence joins TRBV11-1 and TRBJ1-2, with 10 bases identical to TRBD1. The germline V gene has CDR1 SGHAT and CDR2 FQDESV (reference sequence). The CDR3 contains 16 residues. V was clipped by 5 bases and J by 4 bases; unmatched bases: 10.

This clone appeared a single time. The rearrangement links TRBV6-2 or TRBV6-3 to TRBJ2-5, with a tentative D call TRBD2 (6 bases). The CDR3 sequence is 14 residues long. V lost 6 bases to trimming and J lost 5 bases, with 16 bases between them. Germline CDR1 MNHEY, CDR2 SVGEGT. The chain's CDR3 is CASSLGDFRETQYF. CDR3 coding DNA: TGTGCCAGCAGCCTTGGGGACTTCCGGGAGACCCAGTACTTC.

The chain couples TRBV5-4 to TRBJ2-5, with D tentatively TRBD2 (5 bases). CDR3 length equals 15 residues. The V gene's germline CDR1 is SGHNT and CDR2 YYREEE (reference sequence). With 3 bases removed from V and 0 bases from J, the gap between germline ends came to 12 bases. In nucleotides, the CDR3 is TGTGCCAGCAGCTCGCCCCCCGGGAACCAAGAGACCCAGTACTTC. This translates into CASSSPPGNQETQYF.

The V call is TRBV7-3, the J call TRBJ2-1; 8 bases are shared with TRBD1. CDR3 length: 15 residues. Germline CDR1 is SGHTA and CDR2 is FQGTGA. With 2 bases clipped from V and 4 bases from J, the junction kept 4 bases outside the gene matches. As DNA, the CDR3 is TGTGCCAGCAGCTTAGAGGGACAGGCTTACAATGAGCAGTTCTTC. It encodes CASSLEGQAYNEQFF.

Points on this clone: Other nucleotide sequences from this sample produce the same CDR3. The chain joins TRBV5-1 to TRBJ1-1, with unresolved D. The CDR3 contains 13 residues. Trimming cost V 2 bases and J 5 bases, with 10 bases left between them. The germline CDR1 and CDR2 sequences are SGHRS and YFSETQ. This CDR3 is CASSLEGGTEAFF. As DNA, the CDR3 is TGCGCCAGCAGCTTAGAGGGAGGTACTGAAGCTTTCTTT. The full variable domain, completed using reference TRBV5-1 and TRBJ1-1, is KAGVTQTPRYLIKTRGQQVTLSCSPISGHRSVSWYQQTPGQGLQFLFEYFSETQRNKGNFPGRFSGRQFSNSRSEMNVSTLELGDSALYLCASSLEGGTEAFFGQGTRLTVV.

V gene TRBV4-1 combines with J gene TRBJ1-3; D is ambiguous. In germline, CDR1 is MGHRA, CDR2 YSYEKL. The CDR3 is made up of 18 amino acids. Deletions cut 0 bases from V and 3 bases from J, with 18 bases between. The CDR3 DNA reads as TGCGCCAGCAGCCAAGATTATTCAGAGAGGTGGTATGGAAACACCATATATTTT. It translates to CASSQDYSERWYGNTIYF.

The J gene is TRBJ1-1, the V gene TRBV11-2; weak D call: TRBD1 (6 bases). Germline assignment: CDR1 SGHAT and CDR2 FQNNGV. The CDR3 has 15 residues. V lost 2 bases and J lost 5, with 15 bases in between. The CDR3 DNA follows: TGTGCCAGCAGCTTACCGGTGACAGGTCGTACTGAAGCTTTCTTT. This translates into CASSLPVTGRTEAFF. Full variable domain (outside the CDR3, taken from reference TRBV11-2 and TRBJ1-1): EAGVAQSPRYKIIEKRQSVAFWCNPISGHATLYWYQQILGQGPKLLIQFQNNGVVDDSQLPKDRFSAERLKGVDSTLKIQPAKLEDSAVYLCASSLPVTGRTEAFFGQGTRLTVV.